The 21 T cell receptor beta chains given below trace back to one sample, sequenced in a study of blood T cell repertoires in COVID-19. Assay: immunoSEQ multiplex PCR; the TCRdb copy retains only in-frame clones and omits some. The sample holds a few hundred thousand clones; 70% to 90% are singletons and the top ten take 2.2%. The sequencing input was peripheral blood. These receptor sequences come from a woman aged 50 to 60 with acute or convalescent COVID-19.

The CDR3 spells CASSREGGRELFF. The DNA of the CDR3 is TGTGCCAGCAGCCGCGAGGGTGGCAGGGAGCTGTTTTTT. The genes are TRBV11-2 and TRBJ2-2, with a possible D match to TRBD2 (5 bases). The CDR3 is 13 residues long. The V and J ends lost 5 bases and 9 bases respectively, with 13 bases between them. The germline V gene has CDR1 SGHAT and CDR2 FQNNGV.

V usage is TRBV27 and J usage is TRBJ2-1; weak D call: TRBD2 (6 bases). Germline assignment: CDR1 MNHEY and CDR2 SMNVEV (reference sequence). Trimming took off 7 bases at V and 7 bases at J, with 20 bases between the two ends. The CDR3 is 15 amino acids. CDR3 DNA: TGTGCCAGCATGTCCCTCAGGGCGGGGATTAATGAGCAGTTCTTC. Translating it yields CASMSLRAGINEQFF.

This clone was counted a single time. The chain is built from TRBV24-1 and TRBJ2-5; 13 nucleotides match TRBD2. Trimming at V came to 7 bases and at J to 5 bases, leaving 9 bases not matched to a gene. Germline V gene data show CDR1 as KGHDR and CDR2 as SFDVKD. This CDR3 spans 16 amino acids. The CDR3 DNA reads TGTGCCACCAGACTAGGACTAGCGGGAGACCGGGAGACCCAGTACTTC. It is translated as CATRLGLAGDRETQYF.

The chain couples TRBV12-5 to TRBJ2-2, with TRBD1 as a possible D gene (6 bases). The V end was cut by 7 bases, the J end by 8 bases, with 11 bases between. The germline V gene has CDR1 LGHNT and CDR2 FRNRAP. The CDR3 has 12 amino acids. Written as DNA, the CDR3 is TGTGCTAGTGTTGCACAGGGAGGGGAGCTGTTTTTT. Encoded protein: CASVAQGGELFF.

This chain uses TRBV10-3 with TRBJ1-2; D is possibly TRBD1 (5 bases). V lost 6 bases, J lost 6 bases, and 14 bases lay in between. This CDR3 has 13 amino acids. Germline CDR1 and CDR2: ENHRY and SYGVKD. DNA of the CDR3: TGTGCCATCAGACCGGGGGGGGAGGATGGCTACACCTTC. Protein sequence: CAIRPGGEDGYTF.

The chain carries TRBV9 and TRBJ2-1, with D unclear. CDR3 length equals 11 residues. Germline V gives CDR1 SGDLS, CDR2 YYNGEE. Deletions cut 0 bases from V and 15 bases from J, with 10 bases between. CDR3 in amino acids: CASSVESILFF. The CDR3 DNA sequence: TGTGCCAGCAGCGTAGAGTCTATACTGTTCTTC.

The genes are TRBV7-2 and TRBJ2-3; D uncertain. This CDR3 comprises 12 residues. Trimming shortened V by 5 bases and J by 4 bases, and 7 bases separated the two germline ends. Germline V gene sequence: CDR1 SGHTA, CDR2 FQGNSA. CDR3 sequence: CASSLFSDTQYF. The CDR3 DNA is TGTGCCAGCAGCCTGTTCTCAGATACGCAGTATTTT.

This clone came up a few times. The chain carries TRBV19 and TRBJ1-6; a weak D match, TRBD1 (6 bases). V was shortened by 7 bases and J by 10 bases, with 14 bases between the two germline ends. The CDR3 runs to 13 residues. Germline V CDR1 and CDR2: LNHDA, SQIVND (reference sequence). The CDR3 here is CASNNREVSPLHF. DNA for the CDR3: TGTGCCAGTAACAACAGGGAAGTGTCACCCCTCCACTTT.

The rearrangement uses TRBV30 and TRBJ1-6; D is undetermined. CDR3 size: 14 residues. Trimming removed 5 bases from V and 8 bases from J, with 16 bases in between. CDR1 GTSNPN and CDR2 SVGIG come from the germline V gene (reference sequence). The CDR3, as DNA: TGTGCCTGGGAGAAGGGAGGCAGAGATTCACCCCTCCACTTT. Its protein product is CAWEKGGRDSPLHF. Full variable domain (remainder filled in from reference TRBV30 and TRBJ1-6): SQTIHQWPATLVQPVGSPLSLECTVEGTSNPNLYWYRQAAGRGLQLLFYSVGIGQISSEVPQNLSASRPQDRQFILSSKKLLLSDSGFYLCAWEKGGRDSPLHFGNGTRLTVT.

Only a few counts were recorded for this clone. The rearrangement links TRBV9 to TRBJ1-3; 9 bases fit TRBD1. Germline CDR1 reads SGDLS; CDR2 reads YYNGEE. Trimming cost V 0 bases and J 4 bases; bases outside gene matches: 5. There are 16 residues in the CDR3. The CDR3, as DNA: TGTGCCAGCAGCGTAGCTGGGACAGGGACAGGAAACACCATATATTTT. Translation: CASSVAGTGTGNTIYF.

The CDR3 nucleotides are TGTGCCTGGACCCGGGGACAGGCAGACACTGAAGCTTTCTTT. Its protein product is CAWTRGQADTEAFF. The gene calls are TRBV30 and TRBJ1-1, with 8 bases aligning to TRBD1. V shed 4 bases and J 3 bases; nucleotides not matched to a gene: 7. CDR3 length: 14 amino acids. Per germline, CDR1 GTSNPN and CDR2 SVGIG (reference sequence).

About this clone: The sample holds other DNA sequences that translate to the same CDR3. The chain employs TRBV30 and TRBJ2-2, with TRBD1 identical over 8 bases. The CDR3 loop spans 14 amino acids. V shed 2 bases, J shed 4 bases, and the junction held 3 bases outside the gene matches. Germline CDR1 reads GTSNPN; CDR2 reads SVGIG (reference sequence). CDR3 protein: CAWSRQGFTGELFF. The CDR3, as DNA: TGTGCCTGGAGTCGACAGGGGTTCACCGGGGAGCTGTTTTTT.

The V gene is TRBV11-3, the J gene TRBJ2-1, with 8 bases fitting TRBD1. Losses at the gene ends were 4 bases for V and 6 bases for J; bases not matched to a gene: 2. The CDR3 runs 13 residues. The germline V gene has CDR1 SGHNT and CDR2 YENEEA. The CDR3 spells CASSSGTGNEQFF. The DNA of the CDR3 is TGTGCCAGCAGCTCCGGGACAGGCAATGAGCAGTTCTTC.

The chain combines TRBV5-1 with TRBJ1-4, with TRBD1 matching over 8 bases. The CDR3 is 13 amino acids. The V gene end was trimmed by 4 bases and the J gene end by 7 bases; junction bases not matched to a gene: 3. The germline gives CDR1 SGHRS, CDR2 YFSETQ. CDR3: CASSPGQAEKLFF. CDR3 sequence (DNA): TGCGCCAGCAGCCCGGGACAGGCTGAAAAACTGTTTTTT.

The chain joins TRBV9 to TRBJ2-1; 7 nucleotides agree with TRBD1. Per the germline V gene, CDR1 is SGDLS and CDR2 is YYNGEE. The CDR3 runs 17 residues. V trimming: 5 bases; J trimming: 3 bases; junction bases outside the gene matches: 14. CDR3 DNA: TGTGCCAGCAGTCGATATCATACAGGGGAACGCTACAATGAGCAGTTCTTC. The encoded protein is CASSRYHTGERYNEQFF.

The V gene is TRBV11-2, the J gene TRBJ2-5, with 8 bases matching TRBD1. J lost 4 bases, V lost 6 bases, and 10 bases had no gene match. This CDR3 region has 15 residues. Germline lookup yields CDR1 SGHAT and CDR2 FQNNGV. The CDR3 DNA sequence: TGTGCCAGCAGTTCCCCCAGGGGGCAGGGAGAGACCCAGTACTTC. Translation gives CASSSPRGQGETQYF.

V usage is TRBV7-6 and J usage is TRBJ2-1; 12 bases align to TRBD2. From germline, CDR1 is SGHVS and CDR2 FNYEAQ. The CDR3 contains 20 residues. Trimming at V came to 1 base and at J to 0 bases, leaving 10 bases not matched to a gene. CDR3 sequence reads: CASSLELRLAGGSSYNEQFF. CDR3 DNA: TGTGCCAGCAGCTTAGAGCTCAGGCTAGCGGGAGGGAGCTCCTACAATGAGCAGTTCTTC.

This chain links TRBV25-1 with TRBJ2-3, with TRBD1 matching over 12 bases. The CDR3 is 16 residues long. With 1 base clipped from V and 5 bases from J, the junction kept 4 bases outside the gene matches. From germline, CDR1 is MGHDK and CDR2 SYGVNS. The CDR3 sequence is CASSEWGDRGQDTQYF. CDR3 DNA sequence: TGTGCCAGCAGTGAATGGGGGGACAGGGGGCAAGATACGCAGTATTTT.

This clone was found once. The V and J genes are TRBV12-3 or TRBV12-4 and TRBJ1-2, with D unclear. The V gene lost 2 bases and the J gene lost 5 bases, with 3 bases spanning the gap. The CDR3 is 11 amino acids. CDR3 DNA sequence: TGTGCCAGCAGTTTAACTTATGGCTACACCTTC. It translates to CASSLTYGYTF.

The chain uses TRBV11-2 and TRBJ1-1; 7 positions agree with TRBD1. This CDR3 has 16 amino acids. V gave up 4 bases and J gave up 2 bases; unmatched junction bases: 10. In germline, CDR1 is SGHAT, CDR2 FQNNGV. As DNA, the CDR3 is TGTGCCAGCAGCTCGAAGGGGGCCAGAACTAACACTGAAGCTTTCTTT. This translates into CASSSKGARTNTEAFF.

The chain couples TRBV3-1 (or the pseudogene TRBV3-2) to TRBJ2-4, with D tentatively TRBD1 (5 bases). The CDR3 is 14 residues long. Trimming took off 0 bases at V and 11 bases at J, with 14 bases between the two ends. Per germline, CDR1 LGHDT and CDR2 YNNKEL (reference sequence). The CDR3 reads CASSQEGRARFQYF. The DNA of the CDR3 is TGTGCCAGCAGCCAAGAGGGGCGAGCTAGGTTTCAGTACTTC.